Below are 18 T cell receptor beta chains sequenced from a single sample in a study of early T cells in non-severe SARS-CoV-2 infection. TCRdb fed the 5' RACE reads into MiXCR, producing one record per CDR3 protein. Of under 35,000 distinct CDR3 sequences listed, roughly 6.6% are singletons. The specimen sequenced was whole blood. These TCRs come from an adult who was a healthcare worker with PCR-confirmed SARS-CoV-2 infection or an uninfected control (not recorded which).

This clonotype was counted ten times or more. This chain's CDR3 is CASSPPRPWGAFF. The CDR3 DNA follows: TGTGCCAGCTCACCACCCCGGCCCTGGGGAGCTTTCTTT. The V gene is TRBV18, the J gene TRBJ1-1; D unresolved. The CDR3 has 13 amino acids. V shed 0 bases and J shed 10 bases, with 12 bases lying between them. Looked up from germline, CDR1 is KGHSH and CDR2 is LQKENI. Looking up the rest from reference TRBV18 and TRBJ1-1 gives the full variable domain: NAGVMQNPRHLVRRRGQEARLRCSPMKGHSHVYWYRQLPEEGLKFMVYLQKENIIDESGMPKERFSAEFPKEGPSILRIQQVVRGDSAAYFCASSPPRPWGAFFGQGTRLTVV.

This clonotype was seen at least ten times. V is TRBV20-1 and J is TRBJ1-1; D perhaps matches TRBD1 (5 bases). Trimming pared 5 bases from V and 6 bases from J, leaving 10 bases between. Germline CDR1 reads DFQATT; CDR2 reads SNEGSKA (reference sequence). The CDR3 totals 11 residues. Written as DNA, the CDR3 is TGCAGTGCTCCGGGACTTTCTGAAGCTTTCTTT. This sequence encodes CSAPGLSEAFF.

This clonotype was counted ten times or more. This chain links TRBV19 with TRBJ2-1, with a weak D call TRBD2 (5 bases). Germline V gives CDR1 LNHDA, CDR2 SQIVND (reference sequence). Trimming shortened V by 4 bases and J by 6 bases, and 22 bases separated the two germline ends. The CDR3 length is 17 residues. CDR3 in amino acids: CASSTTRGHTLGNEQFF. The DNA of the CDR3 is TGTGCCAGTAGTACCACCCGGGGTCACACCCTAGGCAATGAGCAGTTCTTC.

This clonotype occurred many times. The chain has TRBV29-1 and TRBJ2-1, with TRBD2 matching 10 bases. Trimming at V came to 6 bases and at J to 6 bases, leaving 8 bases not matched to a gene. Germline V gene data show CDR1 as SQVTM and CDR2 as ANQGSEA. The CDR3 is made up of 14 amino acids. In DNA form, the CDR3 reads TGCAGCGTGGAAAGCGGGAGGGCCAGCAATGAGCAGTTCTTC. Its translation is CSVESGRASNEQFF.

This clonotype occurred many times. V gene TRBV20-1 combines with J gene TRBJ2-1; 9 bases align to TRBD2. This CDR3 region has 17 residues. Germline lookup yields CDR1 DFQATT and CDR2 SNEGSKA (reference sequence). J gave up 0 bases and V 1 base, and 7 bases lay outside the gene matches. CDR3 in DNA: TGCAGTGCTAGAGCCGGGACTAGCTGGAGCTCCTACAATGAGCAGTTCTTC. Translation: CSARAGTSWSSYNEQFF.

This clonotype was counted a few times. The chain employs TRBV10-3 and TRBJ2-3; the D gene is possibly TRBD2 (5 bases). The CDR3 loop spans 16 amino acids. The V and J ends lost 3 bases and 1 base respectively, with 14 bases between them. Looked up from germline, CDR1 is ENHRY and CDR2 is SYGVKD. The CDR3 loop reads CAISDYRGPGTDTQYF. In nucleotides, the CDR3 is TGTGCCATCAGTGACTATCGGGGTCCGGGCACAGATACGCAGTATTTT.

This clonotype was found many times. The chain carries TRBV27 and TRBJ2-3; 8 bases agree with TRBD2. The CDR3 is 16 residues long. After removal of 4 bases from V and 2 bases from J, the junction contained 8 bases not matched to a gene. Germline CDR1 and CDR2: MNHEY and SMNVEV (reference sequence). The CDR3 spells CASSWGLGGLTDTQYF. In DNA form, the CDR3 reads TGTGCCAGCAGTTGGGGACTAGGAGGGCTCACAGATACGCAGTATTTT.

This clonotype showed up just a few times. This chain joins TRBV11-2 and TRBJ2-5, with D possibly TRBD2 on 7 matching bases. The CDR3 totals 12 residues. Germline V gives CDR1 SGHAT, CDR2 FQNNGV. V lost 8 bases and J lost 6, with 13 bases in between. This CDR3 is CASRGAGKTQYF. The DNA of the CDR3 is TGTGCCAGCCGGGGGGCTGGAAAGACCCAGTACTTC.

This clonotype has ten or more counts. V gene TRBV7-7 combines with J gene TRBJ1-1; TRBD1 matches at 8 bases. CDR1 is SSHAT and CDR2 is FNYEAQ in the germline V gene (reference sequence). The V segment lost 5 bases and the J segment 4 bases; nucleotides outside the gene matches: 3. This CDR3 spans 13 amino acids. The CDR3 bases are TGTGCCAGCAGCCTGGACAGGGCCACTGAAGCTTTCTTT. It is translated as CASSLDRATEAFF.

The chain employs TRBV20-1 and TRBJ2-1; D is possibly TRBD1 or TRBD2 (6 bases each). The CDR3 runs 16 residues. The germline V gene has CDR1 DFQATT and CDR2 SNEGSKA (reference sequence). The V end lost 0 bases, the J end lost 7 bases, and 19 bases lay between the germline ends. CDR3 DNA sequence: TGCAGTGCTAGAGAAGGGGGGAGGCTTATTGGGAATGAGCAGTTCTTC. Amino acids: CSAREGGRLIGNEQFF.

By sample fraction, this clonotype is medium-sized. The chain joins TRBV9 to TRBJ2-1; TRBD2 might be the D (5 bases). CDR3 length: 19 amino acids. The ends were cut back, 0 bases at V and 3 bases at J, with 22 bases in the middle. Germline V gene lookup returns CDR1 SGDLS and CDR2 YYNGEE. This chain's CDR3 is CASSVGYRSSGRFYNEQFF. CDR3 in DNA: TGTGCCAGCAGCGTAGGGTATAGGAGCTCGGGAAGATTCTACAATGAGCAGTTCTTC.

This clonotype was counted many times. The V and J genes are TRBV18 and TRBJ1-5, with 7 positions matching TRBD1. V trimming: 4 bases; J trimming: 0 bases; junction bases outside the gene matches: 6. The germline V gene encodes CDR1 KGHSH and CDR2 LQKENI. This CDR3 spans 16 amino acids. Written as DNA, the CDR3 is TGTGCCAGCTCACGGGGGACAGTTTATAGCAATCAGCCCCAGCATTTT. Translation gives CASSRGTVYSNQPQHF.

This clonotype has just a few counts. The V gene is TRBV29-1, the J gene TRBJ1-1; TRBD1 aligns across 9 bases. With V trimmed by 4 bases and J by 1 base, 4 bases remained unmatched. Looked up from germline, CDR1 is SQVTM and CDR2 is ANQGSEA. This CDR3 region has 14 residues. The CDR3, as DNA: TGCAGCGTTGGACAGGACAGGGGGAACACTGAAGCTTTCTTT. Its protein is CSVGQDRGNTEAFF.

This clonotype was seen only a few times. The chain uses TRBV27 and TRBJ2-2; no firm D call. Deletions cut 0 bases from V and 6 bases from J, with 11 bases between. Germline CDR1 reads MNHEY; CDR2 reads SMNVEV (reference sequence). The CDR3 has 15 amino acids. The CDR3 protein is CASSLSKSSAGELFF. CDR3 nucleotide sequence: TGTGCCAGCAGTTTATCGAAGAGTAGTGCCGGGGAGCTGTTTTTT.

This clonotype was counted many times. The chain carries TRBV4-3 and TRBJ2-7; TRBD2 aligns across 8 bases. Germline lookup yields CDR1 LGHNA and CDR2 YSLEER. The CDR3 totals 15 residues. With 1 base clipped from V and 7 bases from J, the junction kept 9 bases outside the gene matches. The CDR3 DNA is TGCGCCAGCAGCCAAGGGGGACTAGTGGCGGATGAGCAGTACTTC. Amino acid sequence: CASSQGGLVADEQYF.

The V and J genes are TRBV6-6 and TRBJ1-1, with D unclear. Trimming took 7 bases from V and 6 from J, leaving 0 bases between them. The germline V gene encodes CDR1 MNHNY and CDR2 SVGAGI (reference sequence). CDR3 length equals 8 residues. The CDR3 sequence: CASTEAFF. The CDR3 region has the DNA TGTGCCAGCACTGAAGCTTTCTTT.

V gene TRBV10-3 combines with J gene TRBJ2-3, with 13 bases lining up with TRBD2. Per germline, CDR1 ENHRY and CDR2 SYGVKD. The trim removed 2 bases at V and 2 bases at J, leaving 7 bases unmatched. The CDR3 consists of 18 residues. In DNA, the CDR3 is TGTGCCATCAGTGAGCCGGGACTAGCGGGGTATTTCACAGATACGCAGTATTTT. It yields the protein CAISEPGLAGYFTDTQYF.

This clonotype has ten or more counts. This rearrangement joins TRBV3-1 to TRBJ1-1; D unresolved. The CDR3 runs 15 residues. Germline V gene lookup returns CDR1 LGHDT and CDR2 YNNKEL (reference sequence). The V gene lost 1 base and the J gene lost 2 bases, with 11 bases spanning the gap. CDR3 sequence (DNA): TGTGCCAGCAGCCAAGCGGCGGCTAGTAACACTGAAGCTTTCTTT. Translation: CASSQAAASNTEAFF. Based on the CDR3 plus reference TRBV3-1 and TRBJ1-1, the full variable domain is DTAVSQTPKYLVTQMGNDKSIKCEQNLGHDTMYWYKQDSKKFLKIMFSYNNKELIINETVPNRFSPKSPDKAHLNLHINSLELGDSAVYFCASSQAAASNTEAFFGQGTRLTVV.